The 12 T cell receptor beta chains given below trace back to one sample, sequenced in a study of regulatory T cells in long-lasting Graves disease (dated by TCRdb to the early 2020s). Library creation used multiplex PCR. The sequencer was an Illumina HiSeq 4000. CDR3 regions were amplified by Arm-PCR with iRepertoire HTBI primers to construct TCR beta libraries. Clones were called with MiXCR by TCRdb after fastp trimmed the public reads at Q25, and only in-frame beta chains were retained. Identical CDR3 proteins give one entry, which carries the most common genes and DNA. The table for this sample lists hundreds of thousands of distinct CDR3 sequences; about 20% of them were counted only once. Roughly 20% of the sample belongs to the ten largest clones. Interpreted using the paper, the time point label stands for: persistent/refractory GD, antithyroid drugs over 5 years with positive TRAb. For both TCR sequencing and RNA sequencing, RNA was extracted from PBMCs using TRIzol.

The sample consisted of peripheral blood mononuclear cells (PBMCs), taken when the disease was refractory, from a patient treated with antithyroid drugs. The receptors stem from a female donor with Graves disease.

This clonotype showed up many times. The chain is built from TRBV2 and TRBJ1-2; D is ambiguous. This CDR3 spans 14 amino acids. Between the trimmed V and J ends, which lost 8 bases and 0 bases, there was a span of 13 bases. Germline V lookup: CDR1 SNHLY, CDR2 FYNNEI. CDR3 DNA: TGTGCCAGCGCGGGCCTCCCTGCTAACTATGGCTACACCTTC. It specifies CASAGLPANYGYTF.

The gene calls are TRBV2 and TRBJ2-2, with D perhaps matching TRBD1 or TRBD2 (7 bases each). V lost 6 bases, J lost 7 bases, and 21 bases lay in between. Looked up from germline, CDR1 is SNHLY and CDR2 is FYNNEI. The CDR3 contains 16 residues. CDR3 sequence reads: CASSLVTSDRDGELFF. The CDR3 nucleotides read TGTGCCAGCAGCCTCGTTACTAGCGACAGGGACGGGGAGCTGTTTTTT.

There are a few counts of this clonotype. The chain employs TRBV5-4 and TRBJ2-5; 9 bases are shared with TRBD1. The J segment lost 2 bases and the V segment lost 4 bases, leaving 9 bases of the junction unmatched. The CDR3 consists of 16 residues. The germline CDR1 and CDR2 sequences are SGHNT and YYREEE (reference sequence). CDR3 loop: CASSGGGTGSQETQYF. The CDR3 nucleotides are TGTGCCAGCAGCGGAGGGGGGACAGGGAGTCAAGAGACCCAGTACTTC.

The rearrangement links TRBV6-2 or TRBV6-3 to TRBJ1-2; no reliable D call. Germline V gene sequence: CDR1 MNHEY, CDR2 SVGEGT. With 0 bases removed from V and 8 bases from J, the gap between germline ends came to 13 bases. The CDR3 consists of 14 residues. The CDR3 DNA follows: TGTGCCAGCAGTTACTCGAGTCCGGGCTCCGGCTACACCTTC. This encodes CASSYSSPGSGYTF.

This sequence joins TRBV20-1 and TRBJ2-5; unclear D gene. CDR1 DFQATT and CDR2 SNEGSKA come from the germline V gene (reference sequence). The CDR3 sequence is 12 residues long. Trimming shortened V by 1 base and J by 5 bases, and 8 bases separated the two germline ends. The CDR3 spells CSARGEGETQYF. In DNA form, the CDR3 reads TGCAGTGCTAGAGGGGAAGGGGAGACCCAGTACTTC.

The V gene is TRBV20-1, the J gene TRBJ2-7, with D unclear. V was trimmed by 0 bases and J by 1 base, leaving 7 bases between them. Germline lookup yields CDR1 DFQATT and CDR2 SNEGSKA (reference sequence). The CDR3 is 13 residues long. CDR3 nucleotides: TGCAGTGCTAGAGACTACGGATCCTACGAGCAGTACTTC. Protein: CSARDYGSYEQYF.

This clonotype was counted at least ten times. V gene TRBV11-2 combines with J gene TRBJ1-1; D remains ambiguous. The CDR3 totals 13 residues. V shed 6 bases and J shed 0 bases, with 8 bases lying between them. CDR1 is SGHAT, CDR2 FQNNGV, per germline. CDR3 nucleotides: TGTGCCAGCAGGGGGTATTTGAACACTGAAGCTTTCTTT. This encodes CASRGYLNTEAFF.

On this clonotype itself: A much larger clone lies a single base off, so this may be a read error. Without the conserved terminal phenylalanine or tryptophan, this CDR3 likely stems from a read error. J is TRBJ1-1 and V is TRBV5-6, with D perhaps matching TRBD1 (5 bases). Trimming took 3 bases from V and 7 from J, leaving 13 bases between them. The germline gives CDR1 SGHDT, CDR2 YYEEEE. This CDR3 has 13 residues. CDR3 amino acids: CASSSGHTSEAFL. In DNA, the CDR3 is TGTGCCAGCAGCTCCGGACATACAAGTGAAGCTTTCCTT.

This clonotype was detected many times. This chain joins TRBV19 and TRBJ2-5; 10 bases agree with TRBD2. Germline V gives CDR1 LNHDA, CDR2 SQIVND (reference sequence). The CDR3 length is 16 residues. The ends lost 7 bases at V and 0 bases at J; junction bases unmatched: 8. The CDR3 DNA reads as TGTGCCAGTAACCCTAGCGGGAGCCTGTACCAAGAGACCCAGTACTTC. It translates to CASNPSGSLYQETQYF.

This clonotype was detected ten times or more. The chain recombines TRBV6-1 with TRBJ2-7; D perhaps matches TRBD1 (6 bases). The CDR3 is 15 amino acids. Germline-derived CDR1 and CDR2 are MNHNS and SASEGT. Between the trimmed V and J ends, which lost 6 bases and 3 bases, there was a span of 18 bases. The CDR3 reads CASRYRGSQNYEQYF. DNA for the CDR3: TGTGCCAGCAGGTATAGGGGGTCTCAGAACTACGAGCAGTACTTC.

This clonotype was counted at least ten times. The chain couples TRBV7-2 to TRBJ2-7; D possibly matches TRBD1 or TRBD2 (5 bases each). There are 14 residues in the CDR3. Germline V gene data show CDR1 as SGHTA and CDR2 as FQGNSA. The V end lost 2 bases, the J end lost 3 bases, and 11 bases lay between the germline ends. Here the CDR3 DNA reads TGTGCCAGCAGCTTAACCGGGACGGTCTACGAGCAGTACTTC. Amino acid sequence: CASSLTGTVYEQYF. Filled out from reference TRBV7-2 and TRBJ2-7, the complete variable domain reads GAGVSQSPSNKVTEKGKDVELRCDPISGHTALYWYRQSLGQGLEFLIYFQGNSAPDKSGLPSDRFSAERTGGSVSTLTIQRTQQEDSAVYLCASSLTGTVYEQYFGPGTRLTVT.

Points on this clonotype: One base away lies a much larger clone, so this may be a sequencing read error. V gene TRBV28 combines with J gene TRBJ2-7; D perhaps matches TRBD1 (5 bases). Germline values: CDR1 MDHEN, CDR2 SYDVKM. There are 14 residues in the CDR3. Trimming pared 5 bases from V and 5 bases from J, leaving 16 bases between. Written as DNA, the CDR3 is TGTGCCAGCAGTCGGAACAGGATTCCCCACGAGCAGTACTTC. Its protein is CASSRNRIPHEQYF.